Listed below are T cell receptor beta chains from one sample, sequenced in a study of blood T cells in healthy people across ages. TCRdb re-called the 5' RACE reads through MiXCR, storing one row per CDR3 protein. This table holds 1,500,000 or so distinct CDR3 sequences, about 42% found once. The sequenced material came from blood. The origin of the receptors is a woman younger than 35 in good health. The CDR3 runs from the conserved cysteine through the conserved F or W. A D gene is named only where the DNA matches it firmly. The size entry is marked missing in some rows and otherwise reads once, few, many or a size class.

>few|TRBV20-1|TRBJ2-1|.
CSAVKGVSVTYNEQFF
TGCAGTGCCGTCAAGGGGGTGTCAGTAACCTACAATGAGCAGTTCTTC
>few|TRBV20-1|TRBJ2-4|.
CSARSPDGSLGREQYF
TGCAGTGCTAGATCCCCAGATGGGTCTTTAGGGCGTGAGCAGTACTTC
>few|TRBV20-1|TRBJ1-1|.
CSTTGNTEAFF
TGCAGTACGACAGGAAACACTGAAGCTTTCTTT
>.|TRBV11-2|TRBJ2-7|TRBD2
CASSRWRGEVDEQYF
TGTGCCAGCAGCAGATGGCGGGGGGAAGTCGATGAGCAGTACTTC
>few|TRBV11-1|TRBJ2-5|TRBD1
CASSPGQGDQETQYF
TGTGCCAGCAGCCCAGGACAGGGGGATCAAGAGACCCAGTACTTC
>.|TRBV6-6|TRBJ2-7|.
CASSPVWGAEEYEQYF
TGTGCCAGCAGTCCTGTATGGGGAGCTGAAGAGTACGAGCAGTACTTC
>few|TRBV29-1|TRBJ1-2|TRBD1
CSVGFRQGDGYTF
TGCAGCGTTGGCTTTAGACAGGGCGATGGCTACACCTTC
>.|TRBV20-1|TRBJ1-6|.
CSARDRQAQKFSSPLHF
TGCAGTGCTAGAGATAGGCAGGCCCAAAAATTTAGTTCACCCCTCCACTTT
>.|TRBV7-9|TRBJ1-5|TRBD1
CVSSLGQGNQPQHF
TGTGTCAGCAGCCTGGGACAGGGAAATCAGCCCCAGCATTTT
>many|TRBV6-1|TRBJ1-1|.
CASSESVEGSKTEAFF
TGTGCCAGCAGTGAGAGTGTGGAGGGGTCGAAGACTGAAGCTTTCTTT
>few|TRBV7-9|TRBJ2-1|.
CASSSVRNEQFF
TGTGCCAGCAGCTCCGTGAGGAATGAGCAGTTCTTC
>.|TRBV7-2|TRBJ1-6|TRBD1
CASSFRDRGLANSPLHF
TGTGCCAGCAGCTTTCGGGACAGGGGACTCGCTAATTCACCCCTCCACTTT
>.|TRBV5-1|TRBJ2-2|TRBD2
CASSFNDIRGDTGELFF
TGCGCCAGCAGCTTTAACGATATTCGGGGGGACACCGGGGAGCTGTTTTTT
>.|TRBV9|TRBJ2-1|TRBD2
CASSDRFGGFRYNEQFF
TGTGCCAGCAGCGATCGATTCGGGGGGTTTAGGTACAATGAGCAGTTCTTC
>many|TRBV27|TRBJ1-2|.
CASSGGWGSLNYGYTF
TGTGCCAGCAGTGGTGGCTGGGGTTCGTTAAACTATGGCTACACCTTC
>many|TRBV4-3|TRBJ1-6|TRBD1
CASSRDRGNSPLHF
TGCGCCAGCAGCCGGGACAGGGGAAATTCACCCCTCCACTTT
>few|TRBV12-3/TRBV12-4|TRBJ1-5|.
CASKSAGSNQPQHF
TGTGCCAGCAAATCGGCAGGGAGCAATCAGCCCCAGCATTTT
>.|TRBV6-6|TRBJ1-2|.
CASASYGYTF
TGTGCCAGCGCGTCCTATGGCTACACCTTC
>.|TRBV4-1|TRBJ2-7|TRBD1
CASSQASGTGTYEQYF
TGCGCCAGCAGCCAAGCGTCCGGGACAGGAACCTACGAGCAGTACTTC
>few|TRBV7-2|TRBJ1-1|TRBD1
CASSSQGQANTEAFF
TGTGCCAGCAGCTCCCAGGGACAGGCGAACACTGAAGCTTTCTTT
>few|TRBV20-1|TRBJ2-5|.
CSAPGLGAKETQYF
TGCAGTGCTCCCGGCCTAGGGGCGAAAGAGACCCAGTACTTC
>few|TRBV20-1|TRBJ2-3|.
CSARPTGIDTQYF
TGCAGTGCTAGACCAACAGGGATAGATACGCAGTATTTT
>.|TRBV6-2/TRBV6-3|TRBJ2-5|.
CASSYRTHGEETQYF
TGTGCCAGCAGTTACAGGACCCATGGAGAAGAGACCCAGTACTTC
>.|TRBV18|TRBJ2-5|.
CASSPVIYETQYF
TGTGCCAGCTCACCTGTCATCTATGAGACCCAGTACTTC
>many|TRBV5-5|TRBJ2-1|.
CASSLVWSSYNEQFF
TGTGCCAGCAGCTTGGTCTGGAGCTCCTACAATGAGCAGTTCTTC
>.|TRBV4-1|TRBJ2-5|.
CASGQDPGAAQETQYF
TGCGCCAGCGGCCAAGATCCCGGGGCAGCGCAAGAGACCCAGTACTTC
>.|TRBV6-2/TRBV6-3|TRBJ1-1|.
CASSYGGTNTEAFF
TGTGCCAGCAGTTACGGAGGGACGAACACTGAAGCTTTCTTT
>.|TRBV12-3/TRBV12-4|TRBJ2-3|TRBD2
CASMPLAGPTDTQYF
TGTGCCAGCATGCCTCTAGCGGGTCCCACAGATACGCAGTATTTT
>.|TRBV24-1|TRBJ1-2|.
CATSAKGEDLYGYTF
TGTGCCACCAGTGCCAAGGGGGAAGACCTCTATGGCTACACCTTC
>.|TRBV20-1|TRBJ2-4|TRBD2
CSARDVTSGAKNIQYF
TGCAGTGCTAGAGATGTTACTAGCGGAGCCAAAAACATTCAGTACTTC
>.|TRBV20-1|TRBJ1-1|.
CSARDLWTPDTEACF
TGCAGTGCTAGAGATTTATGGACCCCAGACACTGAAGCTTGCTTT
>.|TRBV7-2|TRBJ2-7|TRBD2
CASSTRLASYEQYF
TGTGCCAGCAGCACCCGACTAGCATCCTACGAGCAGTACTTC
>.|TRBV6-2/TRBV6-3|TRBJ2-2|TRBD1
CASSPPGTGHTGELFF
TGTGCCAGCAGTCCTCCCGGGACAGGCCACACCGGGGAGCTGTTTTTT
>.|TRBV4-3|TRBJ2-3|.
CASSQGRPGTRYF
TGCGCCAGCAGCCAAGGTAGGCCTGGGACGCGGTATTTT
>.|TRBV12-3/TRBV12-4|TRBJ2-7|.
CASSFVSGYEQYF
TGTGCCAGCAGTTTCGTCTCGGGATACGAGCAGTACTTC
>few|TRBV6-2/TRBV6-3|TRBJ2-1|TRBD2
CASSYEEAGDYEQFF
TGTGCCAGCAGTTACGAAGAAGCGGGGGACTATGAGCAGTTCTTC
>.|TRBV4-3|TRBJ1-1|TRBD1
CASSRLFQGAGTEAFF
TGCGCCAGCAGCCGACTTTTTCAGGGGGCAGGAACTGAAGCTTTCTTT
>once|TRBV20-1|TRBJ2-2|.
CSARARDTGKTGELFF
TGCAGTGCTAGAGCCAGAGATACGGGAAAAACCGGGGAGCTGTTTTTT
>once|TRBV12-3/TRBV12-4|TRBJ2-6|.
CASEGQFSSGANVLTF
TGTGCCAGCGAGGGACAATTCAGCTCTGGGGCCAACGTCCTGACTTTC
>.|TRBV7-9|TRBJ2-5|.
CASSFKGTYQETQYF
TGTGCCAGCAGCTTCAAGGGCACGTACCAAGAGACCCAGTACTTC
>few|TRBV5-1|TRBJ2-1|TRBD2
CASSWDSAGGYNEQFF
TGCGCCAGCAGCTGGGATTCAGCGGGGGGATACAATGAGCAGTTCTTC
>.|TRBV27|TRBJ1-1|TRBD1
CASSPFYMTGMNTEAFF
TGTGCCAGCAGTCCTTTCTACATGACAGGGATGAACACTGAAGCTTTCTTT
>few|TRBV10-3|TRBJ2-5|.
CAISKRRETQYF
TGTGCCATCAGCAAAAGGAGGGAGACCCAGTACTTC
>few|TRBV7-2|TRBJ1-3|.
CASSLAGTSGNTIYF
TGTGCCAGCAGCTTAGCGGGAACCTCTGGAAACACCATATATTTT
>few|TRBV3-1|TRBJ1-6|TRBD1
CASSQDDRVSPLHF
TGTGCCAGCAGCCAAGACGACAGGGTTTCACCCCTCCACTTT
>.|TRBV11-3|TRBJ2-1|TRBD2
CASSLDRGLAGGRYAYNEQFF
TGTGCCAGCAGCTTAGATCGGGGACTAGCGGGGGGGCGGTACGCCTACAATGAGCAGTTCTTC